Presented here are 30 T cell receptor beta chains from one specimen sequenced in a study of T cell responses to AZD1222 COVID-19 vaccine. Sequencing was performed with immunoSEQ multiplex PCR; in TCRdb, only in-frame clones are kept and a portion is missing. The repertoire consists of over 100,000 clones, with about nine tenths occurring once and the leading ten covering roughly 5%. Sequenced material: peripheral blood, taken on day 0 of AZD1222 vaccination. Receptors originate from an adult in good health.

The J gene is TRBJ2-7, the V gene TRBV6-5; D could derive from TRBD1 or TRBD2 (5 bases each). The CDR3 sequence is 14 residues long. V gave up 6 bases and J gave up 0 bases, with 12 bases separating them. Germline V gene data show CDR1 as MNHEY and CDR2 as SVGAGI. The CDR3: CASRLGTASYEQYF. CDR3 sequence (DNA): TGTGCCAGCAGGCTAGGGACGGCCTCCTACGAGCAGTACTTC.

The chain employs TRBV3-1 (or the pseudogene TRBV3-2) and TRBJ2-1; 14 bases agree with TRBD2. The CDR3 extends over 18 amino acids. Germline V gene data show CDR1 as LGHDT and CDR2 as YNNKEL (reference sequence). V was pared by 3 bases and J by 2 bases, with 6 bases of the junction left unmatched. The CDR3 bases are TGTGCCAGCAGCCAGGGGACTAGCGGGAGAGGCCCCTACAATGAGCAGTTCTTC. Translated: CASSQGTSGRGPYNEQFF.

This chain joins TRBV10-3 and TRBJ2-2, with 8 bases aligning to TRBD2. The CDR3 totals 14 residues. V lost 2 bases and J lost 6; bases outside the gene matches: 2. From germline, CDR1 is ENHRY and CDR2 SYGVKD. CDR3 DNA: TGTGCCATCAGTGAGGGACTAGCTGCCGGGGAGCTGTTTTTT. Translation gives CAISEGLAAGELFF.

The chain's CDR3 is CASSIGNTEAFF. As DNA, the CDR3 is TGTGCCAGTAGTATAGGGAACACTGAAGCTTTCTTT. The V call is TRBV19, the J call TRBJ1-1; the D is unclear. This CDR3 spans 12 amino acids. Trimming removed 1 base at V and 1 base at J, with 1 base between. Germline V CDR1 and CDR2: LNHDA, SQIVND (reference sequence).

This sequence joins TRBV28 and TRBJ1-4; 8 positions match TRBD1. V was clipped by 6 bases and J by 7 bases; unmatched bases: 10. The CDR3 runs 15 residues. Germline V CDR1 and CDR2: MDHEN, SYDVKM. CDR3 amino acids: CASREQGGHLEKLFF. CDR3 in DNA: TGTGCCAGCAGAGAACAGGGGGGGCATCTTGAAAAACTGTTTTTT. The full variable domain, completed using reference TRBV28 and TRBJ1-4, is DVKVTQSSRYLVKRTGEKVFLECVQDMDHENMFWYRQDPGLGLRLIYFSYDVKMKEKGDIPEGYSVSREKKERFSLILESASTNQTSMYLCASREQGGHLEKLFFGSGTQLSVL.

The CDR3 spells CASSQDRPSAPGNTIYF. CDR3 DNA: TGTGCCAGCAGCCAAGATCGGCCCTCCGCCCCTGGAAACACCATATATTTT. The chain employs TRBV14 and TRBJ1-3; no clear D gene. This CDR3 is built from 17 residues. The germline CDR1 and CDR2 sequences are SGHDN and FVKESK. V shed 0 bases and J shed 2 bases, with 14 bases lying between them.

This clone was recorded once. V and J are TRBV7-8 and TRBJ2-6; 7 nucleotides line up with TRBD1. Germline V gene lookup returns CDR1 SGHVS and CDR2 FQNEAQ. CDR3 length: 17 residues. V lost 4 bases and J lost 0; bases outside the gene matches: 6. CDR3 DNA sequence: TGTGCCAGCAGCTCCCCGGGACAGCACTCTGGGGCCAACGTCCTGACTTTC. It translates to CASSSPGQHSGANVLTF.

The chain couples TRBV27 to TRBJ2-2, with 7 bases that match TRBD2. Germline lookup yields CDR1 MNHEY and CDR2 SMNVEV (reference sequence). The CDR3 runs to 16 residues. Trimming took 4 bases from V and 3 from J; bases not matched to a gene: 8. The CDR3 here is CASSSQRGRHTGELFF. The CDR3 region has the DNA TGTGCCAGCAGTTCCCAGCGGGGCAGGCACACCGGGGAGCTGTTTTTT.

The count of this clone is one. J is TRBJ2-1 and V is TRBV28; D tentatively fits TRBD1 or TRBD2 (6 bases each). Per the germline V gene, CDR1 is MDHEN and CDR2 is SYDVKM. This CDR3 spans 15 amino acids. The germline V and J ends were trimmed by 5 bases and 12 bases, with 23 bases remaining between them. The CDR3 loop reads CASSVNWWGAAVQFF. DNA of the CDR3: TGTGCCAGCAGTGTAAACTGGTGGGGGGCGGCGGTGCAGTTCTTC.

The V gene is TRBV7-2, the J gene TRBJ2-5; 13 bases align to TRBD2. The J segment lost 2 bases and the V segment lost 5 bases, leaving 11 bases of the junction unmatched. The CDR3 contains 18 residues. Germline CDR1 reads SGHTA; CDR2 reads FQGNSA. CDR3 nucleotide sequence: TGTGCCAGCAGCGCCGGACTAGCGGGAGTCGTGGGGCAAGAGACCCAGTACTTC. Protein sequence: CASSAGLAGVVGQETQYF.

This clone has more than one count but fewer than ten. The chain has TRBV7-9 and TRBJ2-7; 7 bases are a match to TRBD1. The germline V gene has CDR1 SEHNR and CDR2 FQNEAQ (reference sequence). This CDR3 has 15 residues. The ends lost 4 bases at V and 2 bases at J; junction bases unmatched: 8. The CDR3 DNA sequence: TGTGCCAGCAGCTACACGGGACAGCCCCCCTACGAGCAGTACTTC. Translated: CASSYTGQPPYEQYF.

The chain uses TRBV30 and TRBJ1-2; no clear D. V lost 0 bases and J 14 bases, leaving 13 bases between the germline ends. This CDR3 contains 11 residues. CDR1 and CDR2 from the germline V gene are GTSNPN and SVGIG (reference sequence). The CDR3 region has the DNA TGTGCCTGGAGTGTACTCAGCCTGCAGACCTTC. Amino acids: CAWSVLSLQTF. The full variable domain, in which reference TRBV30 and TRBJ1-2 provide the parts outside the CDR3, is SQTIHQWPATLVQPVGSPLSLECTVEGTSNPNLYWYRQAAGRGLQLLFYSVGIGQISSEVPQNLSASRPQDRQFILSSKKLLLSDSGFYLCAWSVLSLQTFGSGTRLTVV.

V usage is TRBV5-1 and J usage is TRBJ2-5; D assignment may be TRBD1 or TRBD2 (5 bases each). The V end was cut by 4 bases, the J end by 1 base, with 8 bases between. Germline CDR1 reads SGHRS; CDR2 reads YFSETQ. The CDR3 totals 13 residues. The CDR3 reads CASSQGVQETQYF. The CDR3 DNA is TGCGCCAGCAGCCAGGGAGTCCAAGAGACCCAGTACTTC.

The rearrangement joins TRBV10-3 to TRBJ2-3, with 7 bases lining up with TRBD1. The ends lost 6 bases at V and 4 bases at J; junction bases unmatched: 1. CDR1 ENHRY and CDR2 SYGVKD come from the germline V gene. The length of the CDR3 is 12 residues. The CDR3, as DNA: TGTGCCATCAGAGGACAGGCAGATACGCAGTATTTT. It codes for CAIRGQADTQYF.

CDR3 DNA: TGCGCCAGCAGCCAAGATCTGCTAGGCCGGGAGTTCTTC. It yields the protein CASSQDLLGREFF. This chain connects TRBV4-1 to TRBJ2-1, with no clear D. The CDR3 has 13 residues. The V gene lost 0 bases and the J gene lost 14 bases, with 14 bases spanning the gap. Germline loops: CDR1 MGHRA, CDR2 YSYEKL.

CDR3: CASSYESFNYGYTF. The CDR3 nucleotides are TGTGCCAGCAGTTACGAGTCTTTTAACTATGGCTACACCTTC. This chain links TRBV6-6 with TRBJ1-2; no clear D. CDR3 length equals 14 residues. The V and J ends lost 2 bases and 1 base respectively, with 8 bases between them. The germline CDR1 and CDR2 sequences are MNHNY and SVGAGI (reference sequence).

V gene TRBV11-2 combines with J gene TRBJ1-1, with TRBD1 matching 9 bases. Germline CDR1 is SGHAT and CDR2 is FQNNGV. After removal of 1 base from V and 7 bases from J, the junction contained 10 bases not matched to a gene. The CDR3 consists of 16 residues. In DNA, the CDR3 is TGTGCCAGCAGCTTAGGACGGGACAGGGACGCCCATGAAGCTTTCTTT. Amino acid sequence: CASSLGRDRDAHEAFF. Full variable domain (missing parts from reference TRBV11-2 and TRBJ1-1): EAGVAQSPRYKIIEKRQSVAFWCNPISGHATLYWYQQILGQGPKLLIQFQNNGVVDDSQLPKDRFSAERLKGVDSTLKIQPAKLEDSAVYLCASSLGRDRDAHEAFFGQGTRLTVV.

The chain links TRBV4-1 to TRBJ2-5; 8 bases line up with TRBD2. The CDR3 totals 17 residues. Unmatched junction bases numbered 7, after V lost 0 bases and J lost 1 base. Germline V lookup: CDR1 MGHRA, CDR2 YSYEKL. The CDR3 protein is CASSQDPAGAIQETQYF. The CDR3, as DNA: TGCGCCAGCAGCCAAGATCCAGCGGGGGCTATCCAAGAGACCCAGTACTTC.

This sequence joins TRBV15 and TRBJ1-2; TRBD1 agrees at 9 bases. Germline V lookup: CDR1 LNHNV, CDR2 YYDKDF (reference sequence). The V gene end was trimmed by 0 bases and the J gene end by 5 bases; junction bases not matched to a gene: 4. The CDR3 extends over 15 amino acids. DNA for the CDR3: TGTGCCACCAGCAGAGATACAGGGGGCTTTTATGGCTACACCTTC. This encodes CATSRDTGGFYGYTF. The full variable domain, its missing parts supplied by reference TRBV15 and TRBJ1-2, is DAMVIQNPRYQVTQFGKPVTLSCSQTLNHNVMYWYQQKSSQAPKLLFHYYDKDFNNEADTPDNFQSRRPNTSFCFLDIRSPGLGDTAMYLCATSRDTGGFYGYTFGSGTRLTVV.

This clone appeared a single time. This sequence joins TRBV7-2 and TRBJ1-3; unclear D gene. The CDR3 contains 15 residues. With 5 bases removed from V and 0 bases from J, the gap between germline ends came to 11 bases. CDR1 is SGHTA and CDR2 is FQGNSA in the germline V gene. The CDR3 nucleotides read TGTGCCAGCAGCGACCGACGGAACTCTGGAAACACCATATATTTT. Encoded protein: CASSDRRNSGNTIYF.

The chain couples TRBV27 to TRBJ2-7; 7 bases are a match to TRBD2. CDR1 and CDR2 (germline): MNHEY, SMNVEV (reference sequence). V shed 8 bases and J 3 bases; nucleotides not matched to a gene: 10. The CDR3 consists of 14 residues. CDR3 in DNA: TGTGCCAGCGGCACTCGGGGGGAGAACTACGAGCAGTACTTC. Its protein product is CASGTRGENYEQYF.

This clone is a singleton in its sample. This chain joins TRBV7-2 and TRBJ2-1, with D possibly TRBD2 on 6 matching bases. The CDR3 consists of 11 residues. The V gene's germline CDR1 is SGHTA and CDR2 FQGNSA. V was cut by 3 bases and J by 12 bases, with 9 bases left in between. CDR3 coding DNA: TGTGCCAGCAGCTTGGAGGGAGGGCAGTTCTTC. This encodes CASSLEGGQFF.

The chain employs TRBV28 and TRBJ1-2; D is perhaps TRBD1 (5 bases). This CDR3 spans 16 amino acids. Germline assignment: CDR1 MDHEN and CDR2 SYDVKM. V lost 2 bases and J 6 bases, leaving 19 bases between the germline ends. The CDR3 sequence is CASSLISGWEFNGYTF. For the CDR3, the DNA is TGTGCCAGCAGTTTAATTTCAGGGTGGGAATTTAATGGCTACACCTTC.

V and J are TRBV9 and TRBJ2-1, with D possibly being TRBD2 (7 bases). V shed 0 bases and J shed 2 bases, with 21 bases lying between them. Per the germline V gene, CDR1 is SGDLS and CDR2 is YYNGEE. CDR3 size: 19 residues. CDR3 amino acids: CASSVGSGGAVGTYNEQFF. The CDR3 DNA sequence: TGTGCCAGCAGCGTAGGAAGTGGGGGGGCGGTCGGAACCTACAATGAGCAGTTCTTC.

The genes are TRBV30 and TRBJ1-2, with D perhaps matching TRBD1 (6 bases). The germline V gene has CDR1 GTSNPN and CDR2 SVGIG (reference sequence). This CDR3 is built from 13 residues. V lost 4 bases and J 2 bases, leaving 11 bases between the germline ends. Here the CDR3 DNA reads TGTGCCTGGACGGGGCAGGGGAACTATGGCTACACCTTC. This sequence encodes CAWTGQGNYGYTF.

The chain has TRBV24-1 and TRBJ2-3; D not certain. The CDR3 loop spans 15 amino acids. V dropped 3 bases and J dropped 0 bases, with 9 bases sitting between them. CDR1 and CDR2 (germline): KGHDR, SFDVKD. The CDR3 nucleotides are TGTGCCACCAGTGATCCGCTGACTAGCACAGATACGCAGTATTTT. This encodes CATSDPLTSTDTQYF.

Written as DNA, the CDR3 is TGCAGCGTTGAAGTGCAGGGTTCGTCCTACGAGCAGTACTTC. Its translation: CSVEVQGSSYEQYF. This chain uses TRBV29-1 with TRBJ2-7, with D perhaps TRBD1 (5 bases). Germline-derived CDR1 and CDR2 are SQVTM and ANQGSEA. The CDR3 has 14 amino acids. With 1 base removed from V and 1 base from J, the gap between germline ends came to 11 bases.

The V gene is TRBV7-6, the J gene TRBJ2-2; D is uncertain. Trimming shortened V by 0 bases and J by 0 bases, and 5 bases separated the two germline ends. CDR1 SGHVS and CDR2 FNYEAQ come from the germline V gene. The CDR3 is 15 residues long. CDR3 protein: CASSLAGTNTGELFF. In DNA, the CDR3 is TGTGCCAGCAGCTTAGCGGGTACGAACACCGGGGAGCTGTTTTTT.

The chain recombines TRBV7-2 with TRBJ1-2; TRBD1 matches at 9 bases. Germline V CDR1 and CDR2: SGHTA, FQGNSA. This CDR3 spans 13 amino acids. J lost 6 bases, V lost 1 base, and 0 bases had no gene match. Here the CDR3 reads CASSLDRGHGYTF. CDR3 coding DNA: TGTGCCAGCAGCTTAGACAGGGGGCATGGCTACACCTTC. Full variable domain (remainder filled in from reference TRBV7-2 and TRBJ1-2): GAGVSQSPSNKVTEKGKDVELRCDPISGHTALYWYRQSLGQGLEFLIYFQGNSAPDKSGLPSDRFSAERTGGSVSTLTIQRTQQEDSAVYLCASSLDRGHGYTFGSGTRLTVV.

V is TRBV30 and J is TRBJ2-7, with D perhaps TRBD1 (6 bases). The CDR3 totals 12 residues. In germline, CDR1 is GTSNPN, CDR2 SVGIG (reference sequence). Trimming cost V 1 base and J 6 bases, with 10 bases left between them. The CDR3 DNA follows: TGTGCCTGGAGTGCCACAGGGTTCGAGCAGTACTTC. The encoded protein is CAWSATGFEQYF.